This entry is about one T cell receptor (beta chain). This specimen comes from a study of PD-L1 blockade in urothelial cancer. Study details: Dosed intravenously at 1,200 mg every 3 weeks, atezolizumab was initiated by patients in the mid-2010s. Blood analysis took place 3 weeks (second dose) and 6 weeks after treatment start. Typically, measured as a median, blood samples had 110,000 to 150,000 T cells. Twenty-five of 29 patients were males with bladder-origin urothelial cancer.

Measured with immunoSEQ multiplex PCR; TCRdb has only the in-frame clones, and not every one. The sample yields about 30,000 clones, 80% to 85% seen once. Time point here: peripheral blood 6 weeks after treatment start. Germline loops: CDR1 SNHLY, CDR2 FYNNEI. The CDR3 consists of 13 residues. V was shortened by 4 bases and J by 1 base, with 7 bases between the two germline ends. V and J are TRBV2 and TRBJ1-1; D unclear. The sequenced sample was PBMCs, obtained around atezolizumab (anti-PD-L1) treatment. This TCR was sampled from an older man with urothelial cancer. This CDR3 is CASSAQSNTEAFF. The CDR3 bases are TGTGCCAGCAGTGCACAGTCGAACACTGAAGCTTTCTTT.